This TCR beta chain was found in a study of blood T cell repertoires in COVID-19. Trimming pared 5 bases from V and 2 bases from J, leaving 19 bases between. The germline gives CDR1 ENHRY, CDR2 SYGVKD. The CDR3 length is 16 residues. Profiled with immunoSEQ multiplex PCR; TCRdb holds only in-frame clones, not every one. The sample yields 450,000 to 600,000 clones, around 90% seen once. The genes are TRBV10-3 and TRBJ2-7; D might be TRBD1 (5 bases). This receptor was obtained from a woman younger than 30 who had recovered from COVID-19. Material: PBMCs or T cells enriched from blood (not recorded which). CDR3 nucleotides: TGTGCCATCAGTTCCGAGACAGCGACAAGACCCTACGAGCAGTACTTC. The encoded protein is CAISSETATRPYEQYF.